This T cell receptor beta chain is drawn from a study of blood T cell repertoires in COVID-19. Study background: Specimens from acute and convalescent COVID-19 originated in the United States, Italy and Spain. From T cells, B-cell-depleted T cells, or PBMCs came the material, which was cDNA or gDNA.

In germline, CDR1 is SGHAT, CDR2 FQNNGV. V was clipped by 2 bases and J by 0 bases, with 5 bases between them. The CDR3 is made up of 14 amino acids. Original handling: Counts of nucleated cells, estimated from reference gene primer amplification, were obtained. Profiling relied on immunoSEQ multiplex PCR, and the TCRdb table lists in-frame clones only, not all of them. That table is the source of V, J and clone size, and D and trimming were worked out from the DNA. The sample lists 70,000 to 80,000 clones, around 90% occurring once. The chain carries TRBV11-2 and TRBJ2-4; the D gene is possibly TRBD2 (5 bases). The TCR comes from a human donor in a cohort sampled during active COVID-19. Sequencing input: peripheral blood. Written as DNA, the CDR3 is TGTGCCAGCAGCTTACGGGGAGCCAAAAACATTCAGTACTTC. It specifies CASSLRGAKNIQYF.